This TCR beta chain emerged from a study of Ad26.COV2.S vaccination and SARS-CoV-2 variants (dated by TCRdb to about 2021). Concerning the study at large: Vaccine-arm donors came from COV1001, a multicentre, randomized, double-blind, placebo-controlled phase I-IIa trial of Ad26.COV2.S in healthy adults. Ad26.COV2.S was administered intramuscularly at 5 x 10^10 or 1 x 10^11 viral particles, either as a single shot or as two shots given 56 days apart. TCRbeta repertoire sequencing served as the tool for gauging how specific and how broad the SARS-CoV-2-reactive T cell receptors were following Ad26.COV2.S vaccination. The TCR-sequenced set comprised approximately 32 samples: about 19 Ad26.COV2.S vaccine recipients, 5 placebo recipients and 8 SARS-CoV-2 convalescent individuals. Participants in the trial were split at random into five groups of five each, receiving low-dose or high-dose Ad26.COV2.S once or twice, or else placebo on both occasions. Investigators remained blinded to trial group allocation during experiments and outcome assessment.

Notes on this clone: Its antigen is currently not known. Base qualities are not provided; no much larger clone lies one nucleotide away.

Trimming leaves V shorter by 5 bases and J shorter by 6 bases, with the junction holding 5 bases beyond the gene matches. The CDR3 has 14 amino acids, counting the end cysteine and phenylalanine. The only DNA kept is the CDR3, 42 bases in frame from the first base. CDR1 and CDR2 (LNHNV, YYDKDF) derive from the germline V gene (reference sequence). General findings and caveats noted by the study authors: Substantial breadth of spike-specific CD8+ and CD4+ T cell responses was reported after vaccination. Comparable non-spike TCR breadth was observed between vaccine and placebo recipients, consistent with only spike being contained in the vaccine. Comparing responses between vaccine doses or regimens was not something the study was powered to do. Spike-specific TCR breadth was higher in Ad26.COV2.S recipients than in placebo recipients (P = 0.0014). The authors noted that total T cell responses may have been underestimated by the TCR breadth and depth analyses.

The immunoSEQ Assay was the method used to sequence TCRbeta CDR3 regions. After extraction, genomic DNA underwent amplification by bias-controlled multiplex PCR, followed by high-throughput sequencing. The authors' pipeline ran thus. To quantify the absolute abundance of each unique TCRbeta CDR3 region, sequences were collapsed and filtered. Usable DNA was measured by amplifying reference genes present in all nucleated cells, and TCRbeta template counts were normalized to that usable DNA to estimate T cell fraction. Repertoire TCRs were annotated as SARS-CoV-2-specific when V gene, CDR3 amino acid sequence and J gene were exactly matched to a known reactive TCR set. The reference SARS-CoV-2 TCR set was obtained from MIRA and was filtered for enrichment in COVID-19-positive ImmuneCODE repertoires, whereby public or cross-reactive TCRs were removed. Using the MIRA antigens, annotated TCRs were further analysed by specific ORF or by position within an ORF. Depth was the summed frequency of annotated unique rearrangements, while breadth was defined as annotated unique rearrangements over total unique productive rearrangements. TCR breadth was compared between groups using two-sided Wilcoxon rank-sum tests. Held by TCRdb, this immuneACCESS table contains in-frame sequences only and omits some clones. Under half of the omission traces to an unresolved V gene where checked; the cause of the rest is unknown. For V, J and clone size, that table is used; D and trimming come from the DNA. The sample includes around 340,000 clones, with around 90% observed a single time. The ten largest clones capture around 6.4% of the sample.

In light of the paper, this sample's treatment or condition label describes: some 20 received Ad26.COV2.S at low or high dose, single or two shots; five or six received placebo; per-sample allocation not given. For vaccine and placebo recipients, the sequenced repertoires came from samples collected on day 63 after the first injection. In Cohort 1b, roughly 26 adults aged 18-55 years were enrolled at a single site in Boston, USA, between 29 July and 7 August 2020. As a vaccine, Ad26.COV2.S was a replication-incompetent adenovirus type 26 vector that expressed a prefusion-stabilized SARS-CoV-2 spike protein derived from the original Wuhan strain.

The V and J segments used are TRBV15 and TRBJ2-4; 9 central nucleotides agree with TRBD2. The clonotype was recovered from a person aged 18-65 years who received the Ad26.COV2.S COVID-19 vaccine or a placebo. The material was peripheral blood, obtained in a trial of Ad26.COV2.S vaccine versus placebo. The bases are TGTGCCACCAGCTCGAGCGGGGGGACAAACATTCAGTACTTC. Its translation reads: CATSSSGGTNIQYF.